Below, one TCR beta chain is given with its context. Its cognate antigen is unknown. This record belongs to a study of shared clonotypes between healthy human individuals. Study results and caveats: Relative to memory subsets, naive subsets generally showed larger estimated richness.

Trimming stripped 2 bases from V and 0 bases from J, with 6 bases between. CDR1 SQVTM and CDR2 ANQGSEA come from the germline V gene. The CDR3 loop spans 13 amino acids. Profiling relied on immunoSEQ multiplex PCR, and the TCRdb table lists in-frame clones only, not all of them. The sample consists of roughly 1,500,000 clones, about 98.5% of them appearing once. The sequenced material came from naive CD4+ T cells sorted from blood. Subset denoted: CD45RA+ positively selected. The V gene is TRBV29-1, the J gene TRBJ2-3, with D unclear. The receptor was derived from a man aged 30-40 years in good health. The CDR3 region has the DNA TGCAGCGTTGAACAGCCTAGCACAGATACGCAGTATTTT. It yields the protein CSVEQPSTDTQYF.